The clone carrying this T cell receptor (beta chain) was observed a single time. What it binds is unknown. This sample stems from a study of cytomegalovirus exposure and HLA in healthy donors. Study summary: There were some 400 genotyped donors. Of these, roughly 84% fell in the genetic ancestry cluster associated with self-reported Caucasian donors.

The study, taken as a whole, reports: On later analysis, the bulk of CMV-associated TCR beta chains appeared to be HLA-restricted.

Germline assignment: CDR1 SEHNR and CDR2 FQNEAQ (reference sequence). This CDR3 spans 17 amino acids. The J segment lost 3 bases and the V segment lost 5 bases, leaving 10 bases of the junction unmatched. Use of 60 Vbeta and 13 Jbeta primers characterized the PCR. The protocol was immunoSEQ multiplex PCR, while the TCRdb copy is restricted to in-frame clones and leaves out a portion. The sample lists about 140,000 clones, around 81% occurring once. V is TRBV7-9 and J is TRBJ1-4, with 9 bases matching TRBD1. Sequencing input: PBMCs. This TCR was recovered from a male donor in good health and CMV-seronegative. CDR3 protein: CASSKNIQGASNEKLFF. CDR3 nucleotides: TGTGCCAGCAGCAAAAATATACAGGGGGCATCTAATGAAAAACTGTTTTTT.